The 32 T cell receptor beta chains presented below share a single source sample, sequenced in a study of cytomegalovirus exposure and HLA in healthy donors (TCRdb year 2017). Preparation of the library involved the immunoSEQ multiplex PCR assay. For the multiplex PCR, a mixture combining 60 forward primers for TCR Vbeta segments and 13 reverse primers for TCR Jbeta segments was used. The clones in this table, taken by TCRdb from immuneACCESS, are in-frame only. Not every clone is retained; where verified, under half of the shortfall comes from an unresolved V gene, and the cause of the rest is unknown. This specimen's table enumerates over 65,000 clones. About 1.1% of the sample is held by the ten biggest clonotypes. Specimen: PBMCs. All receptors derive from a woman in her 30s in good health and CMV-seronegative.

This chain joins TRBV6-1 and TRBJ2-7; TRBD1 matches at 7 bases. CDR3 length: 11 amino acids. V was clipped by 6 bases and J by 12 bases; unmatched bases: 8. Per the germline V gene, CDR1 is MNHNS and CDR2 is SASEGT. The CDR3 region is CASSLTGVMYF. CDR3 nucleotide sequence: TGTGCCAGCAGCCTAACAGGGGTGATGTACTTC.

The chain employs TRBV30 and TRBJ2-7; the match to TRBD1 covers 8 bases. From germline, CDR1 is GTSNPN and CDR2 SVGIG (reference sequence). V gave up 0 bases and J gave up 5 bases; unmatched junction bases: 6. This CDR3 contains 14 residues. The CDR3 sequence: CAWSVRTGSHEQYF. CDR3 coding DNA: TGTGCCTGGAGTGTTAGGACAGGGAGTCACGAGCAGTACTTC.

CDR3 loop: CASSEASGKGYYNEQFF. In DNA, the CDR3 is TGTGCCAGCAGTGAAGCCTCAGGGAAGGGATACTACAATGAGCAGTTCTTC. The V gene is TRBV6-1, the J gene TRBJ2-1; D might be TRBD1 (5 bases). Germline loops: CDR1 MNHNS, CDR2 SASEGT. Trimming left V 0 bases short and J 3 bases short, with 15 bases between. The CDR3 is 17 amino acids.

With regard to this clone: This CDR3 is also generated by other DNA sequences in the sample. The rearrangement joins TRBV5-1 to TRBJ1-1; no clear D. Germline V CDR1 and CDR2: SGHRS, YFSETQ. The germline V and J ends were trimmed by 0 bases and 0 bases, with 6 bases remaining between them. The CDR3 has 14 residues. In DNA, the CDR3 is TGCGCCAGCAGCTTGGGGCATGTGAACACTGAAGCTTTCTTT. Its translation is CASSLGHVNTEAFF.

The chain recombines TRBV6-6 with TRBJ2-7, with TRBD1 matching 7 bases. Germline V gene sequence: CDR1 MNHNY, CDR2 SVGAGI (reference sequence). CDR3 length equals 12 residues. Losses at the gene ends were 5 bases for V and 7 bases for J; bases not matched to a gene: 5. This CDR3 is CASSHDRAEQYF. The CDR3 region has the DNA TGTGCCAGCAGTCACGACAGGGCTGAGCAGTACTTC.

The chain is built from TRBV9 and TRBJ2-2; D is perhaps TRBD2 (5 bases). The CDR3 is made up of 14 amino acids. Germline V gene data show CDR1 as SGDLS and CDR2 as YYNGEE. Trimming shortened V by 1 base and J by 8 bases, and 12 bases separated the two germline ends. Here the CDR3 DNA reads TGTGCCAGCAGCGTATGGAGTTCGGGGGGGGAGCTGTTTTTT. Protein sequence: CASSVWSSGGELFF.

The gene calls are TRBV25-1 and TRBJ1-1; D perhaps matches TRBD1 (5 bases). Germline values: CDR1 MGHDK, CDR2 SYGVNS. The CDR3 is 14 residues long. Trimming took 1 base from V and 1 from J, leaving 7 bases between them. The CDR3, as DNA: TGTGCCAGCAGTGAATGGGGGGGGAACACTGAAGCTTTCTTT. Translation gives CASSEWGGNTEAFF.

The V gene is TRBV4-1, the J gene TRBJ2-7; 9 bases are a match to TRBD1. After removal of 4 bases from V and 2 bases from J, the junction contained 9 bases not matched to a gene. Germline V lookup: CDR1 MGHRA, CDR2 YSYEKL. The CDR3 runs to 16 residues. CDR3 DNA sequence: TGCGCCAGCAGCCTTACAGGGGGCTTGGACACCTACGAGCAGTACTTC. As protein: CASSLTGGLDTYEQYF.

The chain joins TRBV5-1 to TRBJ1-1; a weak D match, TRBD1 (6 bases). V was pared by 0 bases and J by 4 bases, with 13 bases between. The CDR3 has 15 amino acids. The V gene's germline CDR1 is SGHRS and CDR2 YFSETQ. The CDR3 spells CASSLGQVGSTEAFF. For the CDR3, the DNA is TGCGCCAGCAGCTTGGGACAGGTCGGAAGCACTGAAGCTTTCTTT.

V and J are TRBV29-1 and TRBJ1-2; TRBD1 matches at 7 bases. The ends lost 5 bases at V and 3 bases at J; junction bases unmatched: 9. Germline CDR1 SQVTM, CDR2 ANQGSEA. This CDR3 is 14 amino acids long. The CDR3 spells CSVWGGTDDYGYTF. CDR3 coding DNA: TGCAGCGTTTGGGGTGGGACAGACGACTATGGCTACACCTTC.

The CDR3 region is CSVGLANYEQFF. CDR3 nucleotide sequence: TGCAGCGTTGGGCTAGCGAACTATGAGCAGTTCTTC. This rearrangement joins TRBV29-1 to TRBJ2-1, with D maybe TRBD2 (6 bases). Germline V CDR1 and CDR2: SQVTM, ANQGSEA. Between the trimmed V and J ends, which lost 4 bases and 8 bases, there was a span of 12 bases. The CDR3 totals 12 residues.

Here the CDR3 reads CASSHRVGARDTEAFF. In nucleotides, the CDR3 is TGCGCCAGCAGCCACCGGGTGGGGGCAAGGGACACTGAAGCTTTCTTT. The chain employs TRBV4-1 and TRBJ1-1; D possibly corresponds to TRBD1 (6 bases). V was cut by 3 bases and J by 3 bases, with 17 bases left in between. This CDR3 region has 16 residues. Germline-derived CDR1 and CDR2 are MGHRA and YSYEKL.

The chain joins TRBV2 to TRBJ2-1, with D possibly matching TRBD2 (5 bases). The length of the CDR3 is 13 residues. V lost 6 bases, J lost 6 bases, and 12 bases lay in between. Per the germline V gene, CDR1 is SNHLY and CDR2 is FYNNEI. CDR3 amino acids: CASRRDMSNEQFF. Here the CDR3 DNA reads TGTGCCAGCAGACGGGATATGAGCAATGAGCAGTTCTTC.

The chain carries TRBV5-6 and TRBJ2-5; D may be TRBD2 (6 bases). The CDR3 contains 14 residues. With 4 bases removed from V and 7 bases from J, the gap between germline ends came to 17 bases. The germline gives CDR1 SGHDT, CDR2 YYEEEE. The CDR3 DNA reads as TGTGCCAGCAGCACGGACGGGGGAGTGGGGACCCAGTACTTC. Translated: CASSTDGGVGTQYF.

The chain uses TRBV6-6 and TRBJ1-2; unclear D gene. The V end was cut by 7 bases, the J end by 2 bases, with 8 bases between. The germline V gene has CDR1 MNHNY and CDR2 SVGAGI (reference sequence). CDR3 size: 12 residues. For the CDR3, the DNA is TGTGCCAGCACATCGGGAAACTATGGCTACACCTTC. Protein product: CASTSGNYGYTF.

The J gene is TRBJ2-1, the V gene TRBV6-5; 9 nucleotides line up with TRBD2. V gave up 5 bases and J gave up 5 bases; unmatched junction bases: 7. Germline V gene data show CDR1 as MNHEY and CDR2 as SVGAGI. This CDR3 is 15 amino acids long. The CDR3 reads CASSRLAAPDNEQFF. For the CDR3, the DNA is TGTGCCAGCAGTCGACTAGCGGCCCCTGACAATGAGCAGTTCTTC.

Comments on this clone: Distinct nucleotide sequences in the sample also encode this CDR3. The chain's CDR3 is CAWSHRQGGGQAFF. CDR3 bases: TGTGCCTGGAGCCACAGACAGGGAGGAGGGCAGGCTTTCTTT. This chain joins TRBV30 and TRBJ1-1; 7 nucleotides agree with TRBD1. CDR1 is GTSNPN and CDR2 is SVGIG in the germline V gene (reference sequence). The ends lost 3 bases at V and 11 bases at J; junction bases unmatched: 15. This CDR3 contains 14 residues.

V is TRBV30 and J is TRBJ1-1; tentatively, D is TRBD1 (5 bases). In germline, CDR1 is GTSNPN, CDR2 SVGIG (reference sequence). Trimming removed 2 bases from V and 4 bases from J, with 20 bases in between. The CDR3 loop spans 16 amino acids. The CDR3 coding sequence is TGTGCCTGGAGTCGGTGGGGCGAAGGGTCGATCACTGAAGCTTTCTTT. It specifies CAWSRWGEGSITEAFF. The complete variable domain, with remaining parts taken from reference TRBV30 and TRBJ1-1, reads SQTIHQWPATLVQPVGSPLSLECTVEGTSNPNLYWYRQAAGRGLQLLFYSVGIGQISSEVPQNLSASRPQDRQFILSSKKLLLSDSGFYLCAWSRWGEGSITEAFFGQGTRLTVV.

The chain carries TRBV4-2 and TRBJ1-2; 8 nucleotides line up with TRBD1. In germline, CDR1 is LGHNA, CDR2 YNFKEQ. V dropped 4 bases and J dropped 7; count of bases not matched to a gene: 8. This CDR3 is built from 14 residues. The CDR3 DNA is TGTGCCAGCAGCCCGGACAGGGCTAATCTTGGCTACACCTTC. As protein: CASSPDRANLGYTF.

V gene TRBV7-9 combines with J gene TRBJ2-7; 12 nucleotides agree with TRBD2. The CDR3 has 14 amino acids. Trimming at V came to 5 bases and at J to 4 bases, leaving 3 bases not matched to a gene. CDR1 and CDR2 from the germline V gene are SEHNR and FQNEAQ (reference sequence). CDR3 sequence: CASSQGLAGYEQYF. For the CDR3, the DNA is TGTGCCAGCAGCCAAGGACTAGCGGGATACGAGCAGTACTTC.

The chain is built from TRBV7-8 and TRBJ2-7; TRBD1 is a possible D gene (6 bases). V was trimmed by 4 bases and J by 0 bases, leaving 13 bases between them. Germline V gives CDR1 SGHVS, CDR2 FQNEAQ. The CDR3 runs 15 residues. CDR3 amino acids: CASSSFQGPSYEQYF. CDR3 coding DNA: TGTGCCAGCAGCTCCTTCCAGGGGCCCTCCTACGAGCAGTACTTC.

This rearrangement joins TRBV19 to TRBJ2-1, with D hard to call. V was clipped by 3 bases and J by 1 base, with 10 bases between them. CDR1 is LNHDA and CDR2 is SQIVND in the germline V gene (reference sequence). This CDR3 is 15 amino acids long. CDR3 sequence: CASSISGGSYNEQFF. The CDR3 DNA is TGTGCCAGTAGTATTTCCGGCGGTTCCTACAATGAGCAGTTCTTC.

This chain uses TRBV7-9 with TRBJ2-2; no reliable D call. The CDR3 sequence is 15 residues long. Per the germline V gene, CDR1 is SEHNR and CDR2 is FQNEAQ (reference sequence). V gave up 3 bases and J gave up 1 base, with 9 bases separating them. The CDR3 protein is CASSFPRGNTGELFF. CDR3 DNA sequence: TGTGCCAGCAGCTTCCCTCGCGGGAACACCGGGGAGCTGTTTTTT.

V usage is TRBV5-1 and J usage is TRBJ1-1, with no clear D. This CDR3 is built from 13 residues. Per the germline V gene, CDR1 is SGHRS and CDR2 is YFSETQ. Trimming shortened V by 1 base and J by 6 bases, and 10 bases separated the two germline ends. CDR3 loop: CASSLSRQAEAFF. The CDR3 DNA reads TGCGCCAGCAGCTTGAGTCGGCAGGCTGAAGCTTTCTTT.

The rearrangement uses TRBV5-1 and TRBJ1-3; no firm D call. In germline, CDR1 is SGHRS, CDR2 YFSETQ. Trimming took 0 bases from V and 4 from J, leaving 14 bases between them. This CDR3 region has 16 residues. CDR3 in amino acids: CASSLGPGEWGNTIYF. The DNA of the CDR3 is TGCGCCAGCAGCTTGGGACCGGGAGAGTGGGGAAACACCATATATTTT.

This chain connects TRBV15 to TRBJ2-2; TRBD1 matches at 8 bases. Trimming took 0 bases from V and 3 from J; bases not matched to a gene: 6. Germline CDR1 is LNHNV and CDR2 is YYDKDF (reference sequence). The CDR3 runs to 17 residues. The CDR3 bases are TGTGCCACCAGCAGAGATCGCCAGGGGGCATACACCGGGGAGCTGTTTTTT. Translating gives CATSRDRQGAYTGELFF.

V is TRBV4-1 and J is TRBJ2-7, with 8 bases fitting TRBD2. This CDR3 region has 17 residues. V shed 0 bases and J 0 bases; nucleotides not matched to a gene: 7. Germline-derived CDR1 and CDR2 are MGHRA and YSYEKL. The CDR3 DNA follows: TGCGCCAGCAGCCAAGATCAGCCTAGCGGGCTCTCCTACGAGCAGTACTTC. Translating gives CASSQDQPSGLSYEQYF.

The chain combines TRBV30 with TRBJ2-7; TRBD2 matches 8 bases. Losses at the gene ends were 3 bases for V and 2 bases for J; bases not matched to a gene: 3. Looked up from germline, CDR1 is GTSNPN and CDR2 is SVGIG (reference sequence). This CDR3 has 13 amino acids. The CDR3 here is CAWRVSGAYEQYF. For the CDR3, the DNA is TGTGCCTGGAGGGTTAGCGGGGCCTACGAGCAGTACTTC.

The rearrangement joins TRBV6-5 to TRBJ2-7, with a tentative D call TRBD1 (6 bases). Trimming cost V 7 bases and J 1 base, with 14 bases left between them. This CDR3 comprises 14 residues. Germline CDR1 and CDR2: MNHEY and SVGAGI. The CDR3 sequence: CASTPSRGSYEQYF. The CDR3 DNA is TGTGCCAGCACCCCGTCTAGGGGGTCCTACGAGCAGTACTTC.

The chain joins TRBV5-1 to TRBJ1-5; 9 bases line up with TRBD1. V shed 4 bases, J shed 3 bases, and the junction held 8 bases outside the gene matches. This CDR3 has 16 amino acids. Germline V gene sequence: CDR1 SGHRS, CDR2 YFSETQ. CDR3 amino acids: CASSPGGTGNNQPQHF. CDR3 sequence (DNA): TGCGCCAGCAGCCCGGGGGGGACAGGGAACAATCAGCCCCAGCATTTT.

J is TRBJ2-1 and V is TRBV19; TRBD2 aligns across 13 bases. This CDR3 has 14 residues. V was clipped by 8 bases and J by 8 bases; unmatched bases: 6. Looked up from germline, CDR1 is LNHDA and CDR2 is SQIVND (reference sequence). CDR3 DNA: TGTGCCAGTTCCGGGACTAGCGGGGCCTATGAGCAGTTCTTC. The encoded protein is CASSGTSGAYEQFF.

CDR3: CASGTGGSTDTQYF. The CDR3 coding sequence is TGTGCCAGCGGGACCGGGGGGTCCACAGATACGCAGTATTTT. The chain joins TRBV7-9 to TRBJ2-3; TRBD2 matches at 7 bases. V lost 8 bases, J lost 2 bases, and 7 bases stayed unmatched. The CDR3 has 14 residues. Germline V CDR1 and CDR2: SEHNR, FQNEAQ (reference sequence).